This T cell receptor beta chain was identified during a study of beta chain features in type 1 diabetes. CDR1 and CDR2 (germline): MDHEN, SYDVKM. This CDR3 contains 14 residues. The V gene lost 6 bases and the J gene lost 1 base, with 12 bases spanning the gap. This clone was observed a handful of times. Its antigen remains unidentified. All of the isolated RNA was reverse transcribed, so expressed TCRB transcripts were sequenced. About 3.57 million reads were obtained on average from naive, central memory and regulatory T cell samples. Using immunoSEQ multiplex PCR, the repertoire was profiled, and TCRdb retains in-frame clones only, with some absent. Counted here are approximately 340,000 clones, more than 12% occurring once; the ten biggest clones make up about 0.019%. Findings and limits, study-wide: cDNA-based sequencing might over-represent cells highly expressing TCR.

The sample taken for sequencing was naive CD4+ T cells from blood. The TCR comes from a woman aged 18-35 years in good health. The V call is TRBV28, the J call TRBJ2-5; tentatively, D is TRBD1 (5 bases). In DNA form, the CDR3 reads TGTGCCAGCAGACTGACAGATCTCCAAGAGACCCAGTACTTC. Encoded protein: CASRLTDLQETQYF.